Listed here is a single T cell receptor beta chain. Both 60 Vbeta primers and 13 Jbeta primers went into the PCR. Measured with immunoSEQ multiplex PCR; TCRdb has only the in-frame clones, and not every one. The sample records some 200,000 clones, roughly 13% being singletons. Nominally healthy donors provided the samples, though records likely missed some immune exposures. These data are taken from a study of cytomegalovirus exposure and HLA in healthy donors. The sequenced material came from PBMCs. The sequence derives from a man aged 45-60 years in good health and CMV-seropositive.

The CDR3 protein is CASSEFGPERGYTF. The CDR3 bases are TGTGCCAGCAGTGAATTTGGTCCGGAGCGGGGCTACACCTTC. V usage is TRBV2 and J usage is TRBJ1-2; D gene ambiguous. The CDR3 loop spans 14 amino acids. Germline V lookup: CDR1 SNHLY, CDR2 FYNNEI. Trimming cost V 2 bases and J 8 bases, with 15 bases left between them.